These T cell receptor beta chains were read from a single sample in a study of cytotoxic CD8 clonotypes in ibrutinib-treated CLL. Sequencing used immunoSEQ multiplex PCR; TCRdb keeps in-frame clones, though not all of them. The sample has 30,000 to 40,000 clones, 69% seen once. The sequenced sample was PBMCs, obtained before ibrutinib treatment. These receptors were collected from a human donor with chronic lymphocytic leukemia. Both conserved end residues are part of each CDR3. The D gene is left open where the match is weak. Clone size is not always given. Where it is, it says once, few, many or a class for expanded clones.

TRBD1	TRBV30	.	TRBJ2-2	TGTGCCTGGACCCGGGACAGGTACTCCGGGGAGCTGTTTTTT	CAWTRDRYSGELFF
.	TRBV27	.	TRBJ1-2	TGTGCCAGCAGTTTATCGGAACAGGGTTATGGCTACACCTTC	CASSLSEQGYGYTF
.	TRBV28	.	TRBJ2-7	TGTGCCAGCAGTTTACTCGTTTTGTCACAACCAGTGGTGTACGAGCAGTACTTC	CASSLLVLSQPVVYEQYF
.	TRBV4-2	.	TRBJ1-3	TGTGCCAGCAGCCAAGATGGGTCGGGCAGGACGCTCTCTGGAAACACCATATATTTT	CASSQDGSGRTLSGNTIYF
.	TRBV4-3	once	TRBJ2-1	TGCGCCAGCAGCCAAGATTCCAGACCACACAATGAGCAGTTCTTC	CASSQDSRPHNEQFF
TRBD1	TRBV7-2	few	TRBJ1-1	TGTGCCAGCAGCTTAGCCACAGGGGCCACTGAAGCTTTCTTT	CASSLATGATEAFF
.	TRBV7-2	.	TRBJ2-7	TGTGCCAGCAGCTTAGACTGGAGGGAGCAGTACTTC	CASSLDWREQYF
TRBD1	TRBV10-3	.	TRBJ2-7	TGTGCCATCAGTGCGGACAGGGAATCCTACGAGCAGTACTTC	CAISADRESYEQYF
.	TRBV10-3	few	TRBJ1-5	TGTGCCATCAGTGACAGGGTCCAACAGCCCCAGCATTTT	CAISDRVQQPQHF
.	TRBV9	.	TRBJ2-7	TGTGCCAGCAGCCGAGGAGGCAGCCCCTACGAGCAGTACTTC	CASSRGGSPYEQYF
.	TRBV7-9	.	TRBJ1-2	TGTGCCAGCAGCCAAACAGCCCATGGCTACACCTTC	CASSQTAHGYTF
TRBD1	TRBV5-1	.	TRBJ1-6	TGCGCCAGCAGCTTGGCAGACGGGGACAGGGGCTATTCACCCCTCCACTTT	CASSLADGDRGYSPLHF
TRBD2	TRBV7-9	.	TRBJ2-7	TGTGCCAGCAGCCCTAGCGGGAGCTCCTACGAGCAGTACTTC	CASSPSGSSYEQYF
.	TRBV5-1	.	TRBJ1-5	TGCGCCAGCAGCTTGGGGGTAGCGGGCAATCAGCCCCAGCATTTT	CASSLGVAGNQPQHF
.	TRBV5-1	.	TRBJ1-1	TGCGCCAGCAGGCCTGCTGACCACTCTGAAGCTTTCTTT	CASRPADHSEAFF
.	TRBV13	.	TRBJ2-5	TGTGCCAGCAGCTTAGGTGCAGGGATAGAGACCCAGTACTTC	CASSLGAGIETQYF
TRBD1	TRBV7-2	.	TRBJ2-1	TGTGCCAGCAGCCGCAGGACAGGGCCCTACAATGAGCAGTTCTTC	CASSRRTGPYNEQFF
TRBD1	TRBV11-3	.	TRBJ2-7	TGTGCCAGCAGCTCCCCGCTGGGCAGGGGGCTGTACGAGCAGTACTTC	CASSSPLGRGLYEQYF
TRBD1	TRBV28	few	TRBJ1-2	TGTGCCAGCAGTTTAGTGGACAGGGGAAGTGGCTACACCTTC	CASSLVDRGSGYTF
TRBD2	TRBV5-4	.	TRBJ2-7	TGTGCCAGCAGCCCGGGGAGGGGCGAAGCCTACGAGCAGTACTTC	CASSPGRGEAYEQYF
TRBD2	TRBV19	.	TRBJ2-3	TGTGCCAGTAGTATTTGGACTAGCGCAGATACGCAGTATTTT	CASSIWTSADTQYF
.	TRBV9	few	TRBJ2-7	TGTGCCAGCAGCGTAGGGCCCTTCTCCTACGAGCAGTACTTC	CASSVGPFSYEQYF
TRBD1	TRBV19	.	TRBJ2-5	TGTGCCAGTAGTGACACCGGGACAGCTTCGGAGACCCAGTACTTC	CASSDTGTASETQYF
.	TRBV6-5	.	TRBJ2-2	TGTGCCAGCAGTTACTTCAGGGGAAACGGGGAGCTGTTTTTT	CASSYFRGNGELFF
TRBD1	TRBV5-6	once	TRBJ1-1	TGTGCCAGCAGCGGGATGGACAGGTTCAACACTGAAGCTTTCTTT	CASSGMDRFNTEAFF
.	TRBV9	few	TRBJ1-2	TGTGCCAGCAGCGGGTCCATCTACAGCCTCTATGGCTACACCTTC	CASSGSIYSLYGYTF